The rows below give T cell receptor beta chains drawn from one sample of a study of tumor-infiltrating lymphocytes in primary liver carcinoma. TCRdb passed the multiplex PCR reads through MiXCR, listing each CDR3 protein once. The sample shows under 110,000 distinct CDR3 sequences, approximately 70% of them seen only once. Sequenced material: liver tumor tissue from sampling region 2. The receptors come from a woman in her fifties or sixties with primary liver carcinoma and hepatitis B virus infection. The CDR3 runs from the conserved cysteine through the conserved F or W. A D gene is named only where the DNA matches it firmly. Size is omitted from some rows. Given values are once, few, many or a class for expanded clones.

D,length,V,size,J,DNA,CDR3
.,17,TRBV12-3/TRBV12-4,few,TRBJ2-1,TGTGCCAGCAGTTTATTGGCTAGCAGGACAACATACAATGAGCGGTTCTTC,CASSLLASRTTYNERFF
TRBD2,16,TRBV6-5,.,TRBJ2-2,TGTGCCAGCAATCCAGGACTAGCACAGAACACCGGGGAGCTGTTTTTT,CASNPGLAQNTGELFF
TRBD1,11,TRBV12-3/TRBV12-4,.,TRBJ1-1,TGTGCCAGCAGTTCAGGGGGTGAAGTTTTCTTT,CASSSGGEVFF
.,13,TRBV11-2,.,TRBJ2-2,TGCGCCTGCAGCTTAGATAGGACTGGGGAGCTGTCTTTT,CACSLDRTGELSF
TRBD2,15,TRBV10-1,.,TRBJ2-3,TGTGCCAGCAGTGGTAGTGGACTAGGCACAGATAGGCAGTATTTT,CASSGSGLGTDRQYF
TRBD1,13,TRBV29-1,.,TRBJ1-2,TGCATCGTTGCGCAGGGGGTAGAGGATGGCTACACCTTC,CIVAQGVEDGYTF
TRBD2,19,TRBV7-2,.,TRBJ2-5,TGTGCCAGCACCCCTACCAGGACTAGCCTCGGCCGAGGGGGGGAGACCCAGTACTTC,CASTPTRTSLGRGGETQYF
.,15,TRBV6-5,.,TRBJ2-7,TGTGCCAGCATTCCCGGGACCTACAGCTCCTACGAGCAGTACTTC,CASIPGTYSSYEQYF
TRBD2,16,TRBV28,.,TRBJ2-7,TGTGCCAGCGGTTTCATGGGACTAGCGTCTCCCTACGAGCAGTACTTC,CASGFMGLASPYEQYF
.,17,TRBV11-2,.,TRBJ2-2,TGTGTCAGCAGCTTACAGGTGATAGGCTTGAAAACCGGGGAGCTGTTTTTT,CVSSLQVIGLKTGELFF
TRBD2,18,TRBV7-8,.,TRBJ2-3,TGTGTCAGCAGCCGCAAGGGACTAGATCTATCTGGCACAGATACGCGGTATTTT,CVSSRKGLDLSGTDTRYF
.,13,TRBV6-1,.,TRBJ2-7,TGTGCCAGCAGTTATGGATTAGCGTGCGAGCAGTACTTC,CASSYGLACEQYF
TRBD2,19,TRBV11-2,.,TRBJ2-4,TGTGCCAGCAGCAGGAGACTAGCGGGAGGGCCTCGGATCAAAAACATTCAGTACTTC,CASSRRLAGGPRIKNIQYF
.,16,TRBV11-3,.,TRBJ1-1,TGTGCCAGCAGCTTAGTCTGGGAATATCGGAACACTGAAACTTTCTTT,CASSLVWEYRNTETFF
.,13,TRBV5-1,.,TRBJ2-4,TGCGCCAGCAGACATGACAGAAAAAACATTCAGCACTTC,CASRHDRKNIQHF
.,14,TRBV12-3/TRBV12-4,.,TRBJ2-7,TGTGCCAGAAGTTTAACTGCTGGGTCCTACGAGCAGTACTTC,CARSLTAGSYEQYF
.,14,TRBV5-4,many,TRBJ1-1,TGTGCCAGCAGCTTGAGGTACTTGAACACTGAAGCTTTCTTT,CASSLRYLNTEAFF
.,15,TRBV4-2,.,TRBJ2-1,TGTGCCAGCTGCCAAGATTTCGGCGGGGGCAATGTGCAGTTCTTC,CASCQDFGGGNVQFF
.,16,TRBV11-3,once,TRBJ1-1,TGTGCCAGCTGCTTAGTCGTGGAATACTGGAACACTGAAGCTTTCTTT,CASCLVVEYWNTEAFF
.,15,TRBV6-7,.,TRBJ2-2,TGTGCCAGCAGTTATTGGGGATTGAACACCGGGGAGCCGTTTTTT,CASSYWGLNTGEPFF
.,15,TRBV11-2,.,TRBJ1-6,TGTGCCAGCAGCATAGAAGTGGCAGCTATCGCACACCTCCACTTT,CASSIEVAAIAHLHF
TRBD1,14,TRBV12-3/TRBV12-4,few,TRBJ1-6,TGTACCAGCAGTTTTGGGCAGGGGGTATCACCCCTCCACTTT,CTSSFGQGVSPLHF
.,16,TRBV5-6,many,TRBJ2-1,TGTGCCAGCAGCTTGGTATCAGGCGGAAACCGCAATGAGCAGTTCTTC,CASSLVSGGNRNEQFF
TRBD1,17,TRBV5-8,many,TRBJ1-4,TGTGCCAGCAGCTTGAGGGGGCTAGCGAGGTCTAATGAAAAACTGTTTTTT,CASSLRGLARSNEKLFF
.,15,TRBV5-6,once,TRBJ2-1,TGTGCCAGCAGCTTGCAATTGGGGCCCGAGAATGAGCAATTCTTC,CASSLQLGPENEQFF
.,15,TRBV5-5,.,TRBJ2-2,TGTGCCAGCAGCTTGTTTATGCAGGGTACCGGGGAGCTATTTTTT,CASSLFMQGTGELFF
.,17,TRBV12-3/TRBV12-4,.,TRBJ2-6,TGTGCCAGCAGTCCGGGACACGGGATCTCTGGGGCCAACTTCCTGACTTTC,CASSPGHGISGANFLTF
.,12,TRBV12-3/TRBV12-4,many,TRBJ1-5,TGTGCCAGCAGTTTAACTGGGAAGCCCCAGCATTTT,CASSLTGKPQHF
.,16,TRBV6-1,many,TRBJ1-1,TGTGCCAGCAGTGACAGGGCCTTTATGGTGAACACTGAAGCTTTCTTT,CASSDRAFMVNTEAFF
TRBD1,15,TRBV6-5,many,TRBJ1-2,TGTGCCAGCAGTTACTCGCCAGGGGGTATCTATGGCTACACCTTC,CASSYSPGGIYGYTF
.,13,TRBV4-1,once,TRBJ2-7,TGCGCCAGCAGCCAAGTTTCAGGCAACAAGCAGTACTTC,CASSQVSGNKQYF
TRBD1,15,TRBV5-1,.,TRBJ2-1,TGCGCCAGCAGCGGGGGGACAGGGATGTACTATGAGCAGTTCTTC,CASSGGTGMYYEQFF
.,15,TRBV28,.,TRBJ1-6,TGTGCCAGCAGTTTAGTGTCCAGCCGCTGGGAACCCCTCCACTTT,CASSLVSSRWEPLHF
TRBD2,14,TRBV5-4,.,TRBJ2-3,TGTGCCAGCAGCCCTACTAGCGGATCAGATACGCGGTATTTT,CASSPTSGSDTRYF
.,12,TRBV28,many,TRBJ1-1,TGTGCCATCTCTACGCCCGACACTGAAGCTTTCTTT,CAISTPDTEAFF
.,16,TRBV5-1,.,TRBJ1-1,TGCGCCAACAGCCCCTCGGCGGGGGCTTGGAACATTGAAGCTTTCTTT,CANSPSAGAWNIEAFF
.,14,TRBV7-2,.,TRBJ2-5,TGTGCCAGCAGCTTCTACGGGATGGACGAGACCCACTACTTC,CASSFYGMDETHYF
.,13,TRBV6-2/TRBV6-3,.,TRBJ2-3,TGTGCCAGCAGTTACTCTGACATGGTTACGCAGTATTTT,CASSYSDMVTQYF
.,13,TRBV29-1,.,TRBJ2-7,TGCGGTGCTAGGACAGAGGGCGAATACGAGCAGTACTTC,CGARTEGEYEQYF
TRBD2,14,TRBV4-1,many,TRBJ2-3,TGCGCCAGCAGCCACCGGGAGGGCCCAGATACGCAGTATTTT,CASSHREGPDTQYF
.,12,TRBV14,many,TRBJ2-7,TGTGCCAGCAGCCAAGATAGTCGGGACCTTGAATTC,CASSQDSRDLEF
TRBD1,18,TRBV11-2,once,TRBJ2-1,TGTGCCAGCAGTCCCGAGGACAGGAAGGGATGGGAACAGAACGAGCAGTTCTTC,CASSPEDRKGWEQNEQFF
TRBD1,15,TRBV12-3/TRBV12-4,.,TRBJ2-2,TGTGCCAGCAGATTAGGACAGGGGGCGTCCGGGGAACTGTTTTTT,CASRLGQGASGELFF
.,13,TRBV12-3/TRBV12-4,.,TRBJ1-1,TGTGCTAGCTGCAGGATTGGGAACACTGAAGCTTTCTTT,CASCRIGNTEAFF
TRBD1,16,TRBV19,.,TRBJ1-2,TGTGCCAGTAGAAGCCCCTCAGGGGGGGAACGCTATGGCTACACCTTC,CASRSPSGGERYGYTF
.,14,TRBV12-3/TRBV12-4,few,TRBJ2-7,TGTGCCAGCACCAGCGACGCCTGCTCCTACGAACTGTACTTC,CASTSDACSYELYF
TRBD1,17,TRBV6-6,.,TRBJ1-2,TGTGCCAGCAGTTGTCTAGGGACAGGGGCCGCTAACTATGGCTACACCTTC,CASSCLGTGAANYGYTF
.,14,TRBV29-1,.,TRBJ2-5,TGCAGCGTAGTGGTCCCGATGTTCCAAGAGACCCAGTACTTC,CSVVVPMFQETQYF
TRBD1,15,TRBV11-3,many,TRBJ1-1,TGTGCCAGCAGCCTGGGACAGGGGGCGACGGTTGAAGCTTCCTTT,CASSLGQGATVEASF
TRBD2,16,TRBV12-3/TRBV12-4,.,TRBJ2-1,TGTGTCAGCAGTTTATTTGGTGCGGGAGGAGGGGATGAGCAGGTCTTC,CVSSLFGAGGGDEQVF
TRBD1,15,TRBV28,few,TRBJ2-3,TGTGCCTGTGTAGGGGACAGGGATACCACAGGTACGCAGTATTTT,CACVGDRDTTGTQYF
TRBD2,12,TRBV19,many,TRBJ2-1,TGTGCCAGTACTTTTAGCGGGAATGAGCAGTTCTTC,CASTFSGNEQFF
.,13,TRBV12-3/TRBV12-4,.,TRBJ2-5,TGTGCCAGCATTCAGGGTATGGGAGAGACCCAGTACTTC,CASIQGMGETQYF
TRBD2,17,TRBV11-2,.,TRBJ2-1,TGTGCCAGCGGCAGGAGACTAGCGGGAGGGCCAGGGGATGAGCAGCTCTTC,CASGRRLAGGPGDEQLF
.,13,TRBV30,once,TRBJ1-5,TGTGCCCGGAGTGTCCAGGGCAATCAGCCCCAGCATTTT,CARSVQGNQPQHF